This record looks at one T cell receptor beta chain sequence and its context. What it recognizes is unknown. This specimen belongs to a study of cytomegalovirus exposure and HLA in healthy donors. Study conclusions and caveats: In a later analysis, first-cohort TCR clusters were found to tend to co-occur in the roughly 120 validation repertoires.

Assay: immunoSEQ multiplex PCR; the TCRdb copy retains only in-frame clones and omits some. The sample lists more than 55,000 clones; roughly 87% were seen once. The CDR3 is 16 amino acids. The germline V gene has CDR1 MDHEN and CDR2 SYDVKM. J was trimmed by 0 bases and V by 6 bases; bases with no gene match: 7. Material for sequencing was PBMCs. This sequence originates from a woman aged 18 to 35 in good health and CMV-seronegative. This chain connects TRBV28 to TRBJ1-3; 8 nucleotides align to TRBD1. The CDR3 spells CASRTTGVSSGNTIYF. DNA of the CDR3: TGTGCCAGCAGAACGACAGGGGTGAGCTCTGGAAACACCATATATTTT.